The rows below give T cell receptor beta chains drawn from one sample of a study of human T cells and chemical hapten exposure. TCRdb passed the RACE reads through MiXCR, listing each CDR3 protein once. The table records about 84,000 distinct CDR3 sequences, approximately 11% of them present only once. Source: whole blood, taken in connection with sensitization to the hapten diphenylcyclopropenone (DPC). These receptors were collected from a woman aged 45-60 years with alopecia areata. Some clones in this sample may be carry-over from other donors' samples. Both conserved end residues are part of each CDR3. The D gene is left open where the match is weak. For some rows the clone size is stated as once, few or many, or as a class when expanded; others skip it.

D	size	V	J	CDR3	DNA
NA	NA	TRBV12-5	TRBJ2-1	CASGPPAYNEQFF	TGTGCTAGTGGTCCTCCCGCATACAATGAGCAGTTCTTC
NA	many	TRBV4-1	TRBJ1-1	CASSQVGRTLNTEAFF	TGCGCCAGCAGCCAAGTCGGAAGGACTTTGAACACTGAAGCTTTCTTT
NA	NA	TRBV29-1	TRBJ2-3	CSVEEREGTDTQYF	TGCAGCGTTGAAGAGCGGGAAGGCACAGATACGCAGTATTTT
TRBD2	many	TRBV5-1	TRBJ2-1	CASSGLAGVNEQFF	TGCGCCAGCAGCGGGCTAGCGGGAGTCAATGAGCAGTTCTTC
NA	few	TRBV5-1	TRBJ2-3	CASSLDQPTDTQYF	TGCGCCAGCAGCTTGGATCAACCCACAGATACGCAGTATTTT
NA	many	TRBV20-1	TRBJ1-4	CSASRGRNEKLFF	TGCAGTGCCAGTAGGGGGAGAAATGAAAAACTGTTTTTT
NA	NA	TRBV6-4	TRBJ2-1	CASSELGGGEQFF	TGTGCCAGCAGTGAACTAGGGGGTGGTGAGCAGTTCTTC
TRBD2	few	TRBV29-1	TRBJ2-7	CSVSASGTTRSSYEQYF	TGCAGCGTCTCAGCGAGCGGGACGACCCGGAGCTCCTACGAGCAGTACTTC
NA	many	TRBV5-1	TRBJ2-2	CASSLHGSSGELFF	TGCGCCAGCAGCTTGCACGGGAGCTCCGGGGAGCTGTTTTTT
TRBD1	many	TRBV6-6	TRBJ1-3	CASRGTGVGNTIYF	TGTGCCAGCAGGGGGACAGGGGTGGGAAACACCATATATTTT
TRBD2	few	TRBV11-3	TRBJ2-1	CACSGVAALNNEQFF	TGTGCCTGCAGCGGGGTAGCCGCACTAAACAATGAGCAGTTCTTC
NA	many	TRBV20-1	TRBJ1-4	CSATGAANEKLFF	TGCAGTGCTACAGGGGCAGCTAATGAAAAACTGTTTTTT
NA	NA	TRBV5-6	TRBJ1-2	CASSLVGADYVYTF	TGTGCCAGCAGCTTGGTGGGGGCGGACTATGTCTACACCTTC
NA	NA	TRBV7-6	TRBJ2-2	CASSRGPENTGELFF	TGTGCCAGCAGCCGGGGACCTGAGAACACCGGGGAGCTGTTTTTT
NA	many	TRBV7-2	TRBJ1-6	CASSLNGYNSPLHF	TGTGCCAGCAGCTTAAATGGTTATAATTCACCCCTCCACTTT
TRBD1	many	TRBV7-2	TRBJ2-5	CASSLGTGTGGQETQYF	TGTGCCAGCAGCTTAGGGACGGGGACAGGGGGCCAAGAGACCCAGTACTTC
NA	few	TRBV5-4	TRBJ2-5	CASSPGAQTQYF	TGTGCCAGCAGCCCGGGTGCCCAGACCCAGTACTTC
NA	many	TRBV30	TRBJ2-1	CASQSRRGTSHNEQFF	TGTGCCTCGCAATCCCGGAGGGGGACTTCCCACAATGAGCAGTTCTTC
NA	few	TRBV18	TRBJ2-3	CASSPPVRGILADTQYF	TGTGCCAGCTCACCACCGGTTCGGGGGATATTGGCAGATACGCAGTATTTT
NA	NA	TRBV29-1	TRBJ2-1	CSVAVLDFGEQFF	TGCAGCGTTGCTGTCCTTGACTTTGGTGAGCAGTTCTTC
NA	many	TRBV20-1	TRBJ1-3	CSARPESRNTIYF	TGCAGTGCTAGACCGGAGAGCCGAAACACCATATATTTT
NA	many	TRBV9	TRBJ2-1	CASSVDTGTGPRSEQFF	TGTGCCAGCAGCGTAGATACTGGGACTGGCCCACGGAGTGAGCAGTTCTTC
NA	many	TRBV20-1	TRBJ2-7	CSYRVGKDEQYF	TGCAGTTACAGGGTCGGGAAGGATGAGCAGTACTTC
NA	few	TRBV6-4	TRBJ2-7	CARLYEQYF	TGTGCCAGATTGTACGAGCAGTACTTC
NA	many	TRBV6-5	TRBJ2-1	CASSYRLVDDEQFF	TGTGCCAGCAGTTACCGGCTAGTCGACGATGAGCAGTTCTTC
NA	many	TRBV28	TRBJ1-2	CASSPPPGRGYTF	TGTGCCAGCAGTCCTCCCCCGGGGCGAGGCTACACCTTC
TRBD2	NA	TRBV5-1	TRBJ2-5	CASSLGAGELETQYF	TGCGCCAGCAGCTTGGGAGCGGGGGAGCTTGAGACCCAGTACTTC
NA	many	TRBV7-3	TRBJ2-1	CASSLNPGPYNEQFF	TGTGCCAGCAGCTTAAATCCCGGGCCCTACAATGAGCAGTTCTTC
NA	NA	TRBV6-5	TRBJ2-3	CASSSVRNADTQYF	TGTGCCAGCAGTTCCGTGAGGAATGCAGATACGCAGTATTTT
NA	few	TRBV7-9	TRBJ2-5	CASRLTKETQYF	TGTGCCAGCAGGCTTACCAAAGAGACCCAGTACTTC
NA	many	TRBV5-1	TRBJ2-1	CASSLPQYNEQFF	TGCGCCAGCAGCTTGCCGCAGTACAATGAGCAGTTCTTC
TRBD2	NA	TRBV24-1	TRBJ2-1	CATSASGRSYNEQFF	TGTGCCACCAGTGCTAGCGGGAGGTCCTACAATGAGCAGTTCTTC
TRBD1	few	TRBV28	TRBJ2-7	CLVRGQISYEQYF	TGCCTTGTCCGGGGACAGATCTCCTACGAGCAGTACTTC
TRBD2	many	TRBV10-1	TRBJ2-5	CASSESRGTSGSLETQYF	TGCGCCAGCAGTGAGTCGCGGGGGACTAGCGGGAGTTTGGAGACCCAGTACTTC
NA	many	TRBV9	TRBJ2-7	CASSVAGGTYEQYF	TGTGCCAGCAGCGTAGCTGGGGGAACCTACGAGCAGTACTTC
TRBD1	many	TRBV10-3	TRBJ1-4	CAIRDSGQAGKLFF	TGTGCCATCAGGGACTCGGGACAGGCCGGGAAACTGTTTTTT
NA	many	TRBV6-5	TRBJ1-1	CASSNRQNTEAFF	TGTGCCAGCAGCAACAGGCAGAACACTGAAGCTTTCTTT
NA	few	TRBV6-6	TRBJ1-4	CAAGRANEKLFF	TGTGCCGCGGGGAGGGCTAATGAAAAACTGTTTTTT
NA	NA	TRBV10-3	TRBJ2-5	CAIRSDSAGETQYF	TGTGCCATCAGATCGGACAGCGCAGGAGAGACCCAGTACTTC